This T cell receptor beta chain was recorded in a study of T cells in Graves' hyperthyroidism and ophthalmopathy (dated by TCRdb to about 2019). A note on the overall study: TCR V-J signatures able to tell the groups apart were searched for in a discovery cohort of 90 to 100 patients, of whom roughly 42 had Graves' ophthalmopathy and about 55 had stable Graves' hyperthyroidism. Prospective prediction of ophthalmopathy was tested in an independent validation cohort of 18 hyperthyroidism patients and 17 patients who later progressed to ophthalmopathy. The paper describes TCR Vbeta CDR3 sequencing of some 130 peripheral blood samples, made up of 43 ophthalmopathy patients, around 78 hyperthyroidism patients and 17 progressor patients. The 90 or so discovery patients were randomly split 7:3 into training and test sets. Thyroid tissue and blood T-cell repertoires from over 5 Graves' hyperthyroidism patients were also compared in the study. Once sampling was done, hyperthyroidism patients were given methimazole at a starting dose of 30 mg daily, whereas ophthalmopathy patients were given high-dose intravenous methylprednisolone. Summary of the overall study and its limitations: Most expanded thyroid clonotypes (frequency above 0.001) were also detected in blood, a finding suggesting that blood repertoires may reflect thyroid immune responses. A model built on a 13 V-J signature distinguished ophthalmopathy from stable hyperthyroidism, reaching 87.88% sensitivity and about 81% specificity in cross-validation and 80%/75% in testing. In validation, the model predicted progression to ophthalmopathy with over 60% sensitivity and 72% to 85% specificity, a median of 6.5 months before onset. No statistical method was used to set the sample size in advance, and investigators knew the group allocation.

In regard to this clonotype: Its antigen remains undetermined. Base-call qualities are not available, and no considerably larger clone is one nucleotide away.

Amplification of TCR beta CDR3 regions was carried out from RNA transcripts. A first-round RT-PCR of the TCR CDR3 used the HTBI primer set with the Qiagen OneStep RT-PCR kit. The libraries were constructed in a second round of multiplex PCR and then size-selected and purified. Libraries were sequenced paired-end with 100 bp reads on an Illumina HiSeq2000. Per the source publication's procedure: SOAPnuke was used to process the raw data, with reads discarded if the reads contained adapters or uncalled bases, had a mean Phred below 15, or lacked an exact constant-primer or identifier match. COPE v1.2.5 was used to merge the high-quality paired reads, and each unique nucleotide sequence was defined as a clonotype. MiTCR v1.1 was used to align the clonotypes against IMGT TRBV, TRBD and TRBJ reference segments. The analysis was restricted to V-J combinations with a frequency above 0.0001, which together covered 99.2% of the repertoires. The TCS score was defined as the ratio of F50 (clonal expansion) to E x V (chaos), calculated using BLOSUM62-based TCRdist between CDR3 peptides within each V-J. Welch's t-statistics and random forest reduced just over 500 V-J features to 13, which were used in a naive Bayes classifier (R e1071). The public reads were reprocessed in TCRdb via fastp at Q25 and MiXCR, keeping in-frame beta chains. Records with the same CDR3 protein are collapsed into one entry carrying the most frequent genes and DNA. What appears here as the V and J calls and clone size reflects TCRdb's work, not the paper's. This sample lists about 540,000 distinct CDR3 sequences; about half were detected once. Clones ranked in the top ten supply 6.5% to 9% of the sample.

V ends up 5 bases short and J 5 bases short, with an unmatched junction base count of 12. Reading the germline V gene gives CDR1 SGHTA and CDR2 FQGNSA. Inclusive of the bounding cysteine and phenylalanine, the CDR3 is 15 residues long. The retained sequence is limited to the CDR3, 45 bases, with the frame set at the first base. Stable Graves' hyperthyroidism was defined as the absence of progression to ophthalmopathy over 18 months of follow-up. Hyperthyroidism patients were aged 18 to 65 years and newly diagnosed, with disease duration of less than 2 months. Patients with uncontrolled infections, other autoimmune diseases, pregnancy or lactation were excluded. Diagnoses relied on clinical symptoms, serum thyroxine and TRAb, thyroid ultrasound and orbital computed tomography. Total RNA was extracted using Trizol reagent, and RNA quality was assessed on an Agilent 2100 Bioanalyzer.

The clonotype was recovered from a woman aged 18-29 years with Graves' hyperthyroidism. Donor details come from another sample of the same person, matched by shared clones. The rearranged chain carries TRBV7-2 and TRBJ2-7, and TRBD2 matches 7 of the central bases. Sequenced sample: peripheral blood or thyroid tissue (not recorded which). Here the CDR3 is given as CASSQSRDYTDEQYF. The DNA sequence is TGTGCCAGCAGCCAAAGCAGGGACTATACCGACGAGCAGTACTTC.